This TCR beta chain stems from a study of HIV-infected children after antiretroviral therapy interruption. Trimming shortened V by 3 bases and J by 2 bases, and 8 bases separated the two germline ends. The germline gives CDR1 SEHNR, CDR2 FQNEAQ (reference sequence). The CDR3 covers 15 residues. Treatment defined: PENTA 11 planned treatment interruption arm or continuous ART arm. Cryopreserved PBMC samples required at least 5 million viable cells. This clonotype was seen ten or more times. RNA-based 3' RACE libraries used unique molecular identifiers. TCRdb reprocessed the 3' RACE reads via MiXCR and lists one record per CDR3 protein. Among more than 75,000 distinct CDR3 sequences, 5.5% to 8.5% were seen once, and the ten largest hold around 1.1%.

The chain carries TRBV7-9 and TRBJ2-6, with D possibly being TRBD2 (5 bases). The TCR was taken from a pool of human donors with HIV. This specimen was CD45RA+ CD4+ T cells from PBMCs, pooled from several time points, taken from a donor given antiretroviral therapy, either interrupted or continuous. Stated subset: naive CD4+ CD45RA+ CD45RO- T cells. Here the CDR3 reads CASSFGSPGANVLTF. Here the CDR3 DNA reads TGTGCCAGCAGCTTTGGGAGCCCTGGGGCCAACGTCCTGACTTTC.